The 15 T cell receptor beta chains in this list originate from one sample, sequenced in a study of T cells in women clearing cervical HPV infection. Some clones are missing from TCRdb's copy, which holds only in-frame ones; the method was immunoSEQ multiplex PCR. The listing records about 20,000 clones. Sequenced sample: blood buffy coat. These receptors originate from a woman between 18 and 70 years old with a cervical HPV16 infection that either progressed to CIN3+ or cleared (not recorded which).

Details on this clone: One end of the junction fails to match germline, which may point to a read error. The read halts 3 residues ahead of the CDR3 end, with the missing end drawn from the germline J gene. The chain carries TRBV7-9 and TRBJ2-7; D not certain. CDR1 is SEHNR, CDR2 FQNEAQ, per germline (reference sequence). The CDR3 extends over 11 amino acids. The CDR3 loop is CPSSLSYEQYF. The sequenced CDR3 bases are TGTCCCAGCAGCCTCTCCTACGAG.

On this clone: Sequencing ends 3 residues short of the CDR3 end; the germline J gene provides the rest. The genes are TRBV5-1 and TRBJ2-1; perhaps TRBD1 as D (6 bases). Trimming took off 3 bases at V and 8 bases at J, with 18 bases between the two ends. CDR1 and CDR2 from the germline V gene are SGHRS and YFSETQ. The CDR3 has 15 residues. CDR3: CASSSAPWTDDEQFF. Partial CDR3 DNA: TGCGCCAGCAGCTCGGCACCTTGGACAGACGATGAG. Full variable domain (rest looked up from reference TRBV5-1 and TRBJ2-1): KAGVTQTPRYLIKTRGQQVTLSCSPISGHRSVSWYQQTPGQGLQFLFEYFSETQRNKGNFPGRFSGRQFSNSRSEMNVSTLELGDSALYLCASSSAPWTDDEQFFGPGTRLTVL.

Note on this clone: Read sequence stops 3 residues before the CDR3 end, and the germline J gene provides the missing end. The V call is TRBV3-1 (or the pseudogene TRBV3-2), the J call TRBJ2-3, with D possibly matching TRBD2 (5 bases). Trimming left V 1 base short and J 0 bases short, with 14 bases between. The CDR3 sequence is 17 residues long. Germline CDR1 reads LGHDT; CDR2 reads YNNKEL (reference sequence). The CDR3 bases that were read are TGTGCCAGCAGCCAAGTGGCCCGGGGAGTAAGCACAGATACG. This gives the protein CASSQVARGVSTDT. The full CDR3 sequence reads CASSQVARGVSTDTQYF.

Comments on this clone: The read falls 3 residues short of the CDR3 end, and the missing part is taken from the germline J gene. The chain is built from TRBV6-1 and TRBJ1-5; D may be TRBD1 (5 bases). Germline values: CDR1 MNHNS, CDR2 SASEGT. V lost 4 bases, J lost 6 bases, and 10 bases lay in between. This CDR3 region has 13 residues. CDR3 region: CASSGNGAQPQHF. The part of the CDR3 DNA that was read is TGTGCCAGCAGTGGGAATGGGGCTCAGCCC.

Details on this clone: The CDR3 end falls 3 residues outside the read, so it is completed with the germline J gene. The V gene is TRBV4-2, the J gene TRBJ1-4; TRBD1 might be the D (5 bases). Per germline, CDR1 LGHNA and CDR2 YNFKEQ. Between the trimmed V and J ends, which lost 1 base and 7 bases, there was a span of 16 bases. The CDR3 is 16 amino acids. This CDR3 is CASSQAPLGGSEKLFF. Incomplete CDR3 DNA: TGTGCCAGCAGCCAAGCCCCCCTTGGGGGGAGTGAAAAA.

Its frequency marks this clone as medium-sized. The DNA ends 3 residues before the CDR3 does, and the rest of the CDR3 is filled in from the germline J gene. The chain joins TRBV2 to TRBJ2-1; a weak D match, TRBD2 (6 bases). The CDR3 has 15 residues. Trimming cost V 4 bases and J 0 bases, with 10 bases left between them. Germline assignment: CDR1 SNHLY and CDR2 FYNNEI. The CDR3 DNA, read in part, is TGTGCCAGCAGTGTGCGGGGAAGCTCCTACAATGAG. This gives the protein CASSVRGSSYNE. The CDR3 as a whole reads CASSVRGSSYNEQFF.

Details on this clone: The read terminates 3 residues before the CDR3 end, so the remaining end is supplied by the germline J gene. V is TRBV20-1 and J is TRBJ1-6; maybe TRBD1 (5 bases). V lost 6 bases to trimming and J lost 4 bases, with 13 bases between them. CDR1 and CDR2 (germline): DFQATT, SNEGSKA (reference sequence). The CDR3 length is 14 residues. The CDR3 reads CSAPGVDYNSPLHF. The CDR3 DNA, read in part, is TGCAGTGCCCCGGGGGTTGATTATAATTCACCC.

Concerning this clone: The read falls 3 residues short of the CDR3 end, and the missing part is taken from the germline J gene. The same CDR3 is also encoded by other DNA sequences in this sample. The V and J genes are TRBV18 and TRBJ2-5; TRBD2 is a possible D gene (6 bases). The CDR3 runs 15 residues. Deletions cut 6 bases from V and 1 base from J, with 15 bases between. In germline, CDR1 is KGHSH, CDR2 LQKENI. The chain's CDR3 is CASSPSGDLQETQYF. The CDR3 DNA, read in part, is TGTGCCAGCTCCCCTTCGGGGGACCTCCAAGAGACC.

About this clone itself: The CDR3 end is not reached by the read, which stops 3 residues before it; the germline J gene fills it in. V is TRBV30 and J is TRBJ2-7; 10 bases align to TRBD1. The CDR3 has 14 amino acids. Germline V gene lookup returns CDR1 GTSNPN and CDR2 SVGIG (reference sequence). V lost 4 bases to trimming and J lost 0 bases; unmatched junction nucleotides: 3. The part of the CDR3 DNA that was read is TGTGCCTGGAACCGGGACAGGGGCTCCTACGAG. Translating gives CAWNRDRGSYE. The full-length CDR3 reads as CAWNRDRGSYEQYF.

Details on this clone: The read terminates 3 residues ahead of where the CDR3 ends, so the germline J gene completes it. The V and J genes are TRBV6-2 or TRBV6-3 and TRBJ2-1; no reliable D call. Trimming took 7 bases from V and 7 from J, leaving 11 bases between them. Germline values: CDR1 MNHEY, CDR2 SVGEGT. CDR3 length equals 12 residues. The CDR3 is CASKGPLNEQFF. The sequenced CDR3 bases are TGTGCCAGCAAAGGGCCCTTAAATGAG.

Note on this clone: Coverage ceases 3 residues before the CDR3 finishes, and the germline J gene fills in the end. V is TRBV20-1 and J is TRBJ2-7, with 11 positions matching TRBD2. The J segment lost 3 bases and the V segment lost 6 bases, leaving 10 bases of the junction unmatched. The germline gives CDR1 DFQATT, CDR2 SNEGSKA (reference sequence). The CDR3 spans 15 residues. CDR3 loop: CSADHGTSGNYEQYF. The part of the CDR3 DNA that was read is TGCAGTGCCGATCACGGGACTAGCGGCAACTACGAG.

Regarding this clone: The read comes to an end 3 residues before the CDR3 does, leaving the germline J gene to fill in the end. This chain uses TRBV2 with TRBJ1-6; 7 bases are shared with TRBD1. V dropped 4 bases and J dropped 10; count of bases not matched to a gene: 4. Germline CDR1 and CDR2: SNHLY and FYNNEI. The CDR3 extends over 13 amino acids. The CDR3 reads CASSGQGRSPLHF. Partial CDR3 DNA: TGTGCCAGCAGTGGACAGGGTAGGTCACCC.

Regarding this clone: Sequencing ends 3 residues short of the CDR3 end; the germline J gene provides the rest. J is TRBJ1-1 and V is TRBV2; D not certain. CDR3 size: 10 residues. CDR1 SNHLY and CDR2 FYNNEI come from the germline V gene. V shed 7 bases and J shed 7 bases, with 7 bases lying between them. Partial CDR3 DNA: TGTGCCAGCAAGGTAATTGAA. Translation: CASKVIE. The full CDR3 protein reads CASKVIEAFF.

Regarding this clone: One junction end does not reproduce the germline sequence, and a read error may be involved. The read comes to an end 3 residues before the CDR3 does, leaving the germline J gene to fill in the end. The chain employs TRBV4-1 and TRBJ2-1; D is undetermined. The CDR3 totals 15 residues. CDR1 is MGHRA and CDR2 is YSYEKL in the germline V gene. The CDR3 is CTSSQDILAYNEQFF. CDR3 bases read: TGCACCAGCAGCCAAGATATCCTAGCCTACAATGAG.

A note on this clone: The CDR3 end is not reached by the read, which stops 3 residues before it; the germline J gene fills it in. V usage is TRBV30 and J usage is TRBJ2-7, with D tentatively TRBD2 (6 bases). V was cut by 1 base and J by 2 bases, with 6 bases left in between. This CDR3 comprises 12 residues. In germline, CDR1 is GTSNPN, CDR2 SVGIG (reference sequence). CDR3: CAWSGTTYEQYF. Incomplete CDR3 DNA: TGTGCCTGGAGTGGGACTACCTACGAG.